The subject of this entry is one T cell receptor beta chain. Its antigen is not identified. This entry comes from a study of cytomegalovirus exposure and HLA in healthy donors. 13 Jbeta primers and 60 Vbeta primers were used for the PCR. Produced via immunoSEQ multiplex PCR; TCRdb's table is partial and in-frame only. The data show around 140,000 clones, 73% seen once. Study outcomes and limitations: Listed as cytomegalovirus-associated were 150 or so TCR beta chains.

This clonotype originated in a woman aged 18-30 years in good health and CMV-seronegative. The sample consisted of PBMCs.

CDR3 residues: CASSDEGGSRGTEAFF. In DNA form, the CDR3 reads TGTGCCAGCAGTGACGAAGGGGGCTCGAGGGGCACTGAAGCTTTCTTT. The genes are TRBV11-3 and TRBJ1-1; TRBD1 agrees at 7 bases. Unmatched junction bases numbered 14, after V lost 6 bases and J lost 4 bases. The CDR3 totals 16 residues. The V gene's germline CDR1 is SGHNT and CDR2 YENEEA.